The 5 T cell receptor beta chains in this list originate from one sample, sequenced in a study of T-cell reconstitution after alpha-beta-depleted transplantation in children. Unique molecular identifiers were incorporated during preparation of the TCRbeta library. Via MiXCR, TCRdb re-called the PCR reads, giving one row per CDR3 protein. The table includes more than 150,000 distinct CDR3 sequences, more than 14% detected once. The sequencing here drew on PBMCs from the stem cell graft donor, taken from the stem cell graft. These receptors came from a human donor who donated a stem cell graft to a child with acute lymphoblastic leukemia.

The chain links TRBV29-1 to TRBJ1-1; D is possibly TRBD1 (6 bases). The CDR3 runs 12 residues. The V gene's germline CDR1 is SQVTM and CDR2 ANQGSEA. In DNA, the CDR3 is TGCAGTACGACAGGCGGAAACACTGAAGCTTTCTTT. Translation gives CSTTGGNTEAFF.

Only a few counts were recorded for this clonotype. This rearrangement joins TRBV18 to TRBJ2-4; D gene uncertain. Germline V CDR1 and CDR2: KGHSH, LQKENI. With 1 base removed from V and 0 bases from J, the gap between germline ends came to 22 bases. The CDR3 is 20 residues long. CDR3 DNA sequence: TGTGCCAGCTCACCACTTTCTACAGTTGGACCGGGCGTAGCCAAAAACATTCAGTACTTC. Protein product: CASSPLSTVGPGVAKNIQYF.

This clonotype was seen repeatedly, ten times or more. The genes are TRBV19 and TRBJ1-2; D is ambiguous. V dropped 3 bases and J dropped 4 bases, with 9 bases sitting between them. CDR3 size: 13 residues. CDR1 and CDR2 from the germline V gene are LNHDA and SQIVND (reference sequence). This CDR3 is CASSMVVFYGYTF. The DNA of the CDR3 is TGTGCCAGTAGTATGGTAGTTTTCTATGGCTACACCTTC.

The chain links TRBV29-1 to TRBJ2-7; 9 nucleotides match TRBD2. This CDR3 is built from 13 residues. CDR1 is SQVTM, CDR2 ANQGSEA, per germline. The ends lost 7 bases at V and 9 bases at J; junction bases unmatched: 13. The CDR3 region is CSAAGGVDGAQYF. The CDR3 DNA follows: TGCAGCGCTGCGGGGGGGGTCGATGGCGCGCAGTACTTC.

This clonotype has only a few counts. The CDR3 loop is CASSVGTSGTNEQFF. The CDR3 DNA follows: TGTGCCAGCAGTGTCGGGACTAGCGGGACCAATGAGCAGTTCTTC. The V and J genes are TRBV2 and TRBJ2-1; 13 positions agree with TRBD2. V trimming: 4 bases; J trimming: 6 bases; junction bases outside the gene matches: 3. The CDR3 runs 15 residues. Germline-derived CDR1 and CDR2 are SNHLY and FYNNEI.